These 14 T cell receptor beta chains were all obtained from the same sample, sequenced in a study of beta chain features in type 1 diabetes. Study-wide points: TCRB CDR3s were moderately but significantly shorter in Type 1 diabetes patients in all four CD4+ subsets.

Antigens of these TCRs are unknown. The authors reverse transcribed all of the isolated RNA, so sequencing captured expressed TCRB transcripts. Profiling relied on immunoSEQ multiplex PCR, and the TCRdb table lists in-frame clones only, not all of them. This sample has about 650,000 clones, with roughly an eighth found just once. Sequencing input: naive CD4+ T cells from blood. These receptors were obtained from a man aged 25-45 years with type 1 diabetes.

This clone was seen only a few times. CDR3 in amino acids: CASSADTEAFF. The DNA for the CDR3 is TGTGCCAGCAGCGCGGACACTGAAGCTTTCTTT. The chain has TRBV13 and TRBJ1-1, with D uncertain. The CDR3 runs to 11 residues. V was cut by 5 bases and J by 3 bases, with 4 bases left in between. In germline, CDR1 is PRHDT, CDR2 FYEKMQ (reference sequence).

This clone was observed at least ten times. The chain links TRBV7-9 to TRBJ1-2, with D unresolved. In germline, CDR1 is SEHNR, CDR2 FQNEAQ (reference sequence). Trimming cost V 5 bases and J 4 bases, with 14 bases left between them. The CDR3 consists of 14 residues. The CDR3 region is CASSLDGLTYGYTF. Written as DNA, the CDR3 is TGTGCCAGCAGCCTGGACGGATTGACCTATGGCTACACCTTC.

The V gene is TRBV6-5, the J gene TRBJ1-2; D not resolved. CDR3 length: 14 amino acids. V was cut by 5 bases and J by 6 bases, with 16 bases left in between. Looked up from germline, CDR1 is MNHEY and CDR2 is SVGAGI. The DNA of the CDR3 is TGTGCCAGCAGTGAAGGAGCGAGGAATCATGGCTACACCTTC. Residues: CASSEGARNHGYTF.

The chain uses TRBV5-4 and TRBJ1-2; 8 nucleotides line up with TRBD1. The junction had 3 bases not matched to a gene; V was cut back by 2 bases and J by 6 bases. From germline, CDR1 is SGHNT and CDR2 YYREEE (reference sequence). CDR3 length: 13 amino acids. The CDR3 DNA reads as TGTGCCAGCAGCTTAGACAGGGGAAATGGCTACACCTTC. Protein: CASSLDRGNGYTF. The variable domain in full, completed from reference TRBV5-4 and TRBJ1-2, reads ETGVTQSPTHLIKTRGQQVTLRCSSQSGHNTVSWYQQALGQGPQFIFQYYREEENGRGNFPPRFSGLQFPNYSSELNVNALELDDSALYLCASSLDRGNGYTFGSGTRLTVV.

Details on this clone: Other DNA sequences in the same sample also yield this CDR3. The chain links TRBV29-1 to TRBJ1-4; TRBD1 might be the D (6 bases). CDR3 length: 14 amino acids. The germline CDR1 and CDR2 sequences are SQVTM and ANQGSEA. The germline V and J ends were trimmed by 6 bases and 2 bases, with 13 bases remaining between them. The CDR3 region is CSVRGGSTNEKLFF. CDR3 DNA sequence: TGCAGCGTGCGAGGGGGTTCTACTAATGAAAAACTGTTTTTT. The full variable domain, in which reference TRBV29-1 and TRBJ1-4 provide the parts outside the CDR3, is SAVISQKPSRDICQRGTSLTIQCQVDSQVTMMFWYRQQPGQSLTLIATANQGSEATYESGFVIDKFPISRPNLTFSTLTVSNMSPEDSSIYLCSVRGGSTNEKLFFGSGTQLSVL.

This clone has just a few counts. The V and J genes are TRBV5-4 and TRBJ2-3; the match to TRBD1 covers 12 bases. J gave up 1 base and V 4 bases, and 13 bases lay outside the gene matches. CDR1 is SGHNT, CDR2 YYREEE, per germline (reference sequence). This CDR3 region has 19 residues. DNA of the CDR3: TGTGCCAGCAGCCTTCCGGGACAGGGGGCCGCCGTCGGCACAGATACGCAGTATTTT. Its translation: CASSLPGQGAAVGTDTQYF. The full variable domain, in which reference TRBV5-4 and TRBJ2-3 provide the parts outside the CDR3, is ETGVTQSPTHLIKTRGQQVTLRCSSQSGHNTVSWYQQALGQGPQFIFQYYREEENGRGNFPPRFSGLQFPNYSSELNVNALELDDSALYLCASSLPGQGAAVGTDTQYFGPGTRLTVL.

This clone was picked up a small number of times. The chain couples TRBV6-6 to TRBJ2-3, with D possibly TRBD1 on 6 matching bases. V gave up 8 bases and J gave up 4 bases, with 13 bases separating them. This CDR3 has 13 residues. Germline values: CDR1 MNHNY, CDR2 SVGAGI (reference sequence). The CDR3 is CASRTEVPDTQYF. DNA of the CDR3: TGTGCCAGCCGGACAGAGGTCCCAGATACGCAGTATTTT.

The sample holds a few counts of this clone. The chain couples TRBV10-3 to TRBJ2-7; either TRBD1 or TRBD2 may fit D (5 bases each). This CDR3 is built from 14 residues. V was trimmed by 3 bases and J by 5 bases, leaving 14 bases between them. Looked up from germline, CDR1 is ENHRY and CDR2 is SYGVKD. The CDR3 coding sequence is TGTGCCATCAGTGACAAGAGGGGAAGGCACGAGCAGTACTTC. This gives the protein CAISDKRGRHEQYF.

This clone appeared a few times. This chain links TRBV7-2 with TRBJ1-2, with D tentatively TRBD1 (5 bases). V lost 7 bases to trimming and J lost 7 bases, with 13 bases between them. Germline assignment: CDR1 SGHTA and CDR2 FQGNSA. The CDR3 has 12 amino acids. DNA of the CDR3: TGTGCCAGCACCCGCCGGGGCCCTGGCTACACCTTC. Its translation is CASTRRGPGYTF.

The V and J genes are TRBV7-2 and TRBJ2-7, with D tentatively TRBD2 (7 bases). V was cut by 1 base and J by 2 bases, with 12 bases left in between. Germline V CDR1 and CDR2: SGHTA, FQGNSA. The CDR3 is 15 amino acids. This chain's CDR3 is CASSLVRGAAYEQYF. As DNA, the CDR3 is TGTGCCAGCAGCTTAGTACGGGGGGCCGCCTACGAGCAGTACTTC.

This clone was seen a handful of times. In nucleotides, the CDR3 is TGTGCCAGCAGTGAGACTAGCGGGGGCGTCGAGACCCAGTACTTC. Its protein product is CASSETSGGVETQYF. The V call is TRBV6-1, the J call TRBJ2-5; 12 bases are a match to TRBD2. The CDR3 is 15 residues long. V was clipped by 3 bases and J by 5 bases; unmatched bases: 4. Germline CDR1 is MNHNS and CDR2 is SASEGT.

In this sample, this clone turned up a few times. The V gene is TRBV7-2, the J gene TRBJ1-1; possible D gene TRBD1, 5 bases. This CDR3 is built from 13 residues. Per the germline V gene, CDR1 is SGHTA and CDR2 is FQGNSA. Trimming shortened V by 6 bases and J by 6 bases, and 14 bases separated the two germline ends. The CDR3 here is CASRGRDVSEAFF. CDR3 DNA sequence: TGTGCCAGCAGAGGACGGGACGTCTCTGAAGCTTTCTTT.

This clone was observed a few times. Distinct nucleotide sequences in the sample also encode this CDR3. The V call is TRBV5-1, the J call TRBJ2-5; 8 bases fit TRBD1. The CDR3 is made up of 14 amino acids. The germline V gene encodes CDR1 SGHRS and CDR2 YFSETQ. Trimming took 0 bases from V and 4 from J; bases not matched to a gene: 2. The CDR3 region is CASSLGQGAETQYF. For the CDR3, the DNA is TGCGCCAGCAGCTTGGGGCAGGGGGCAGAGACCCAGTACTTC.

This clone has just a few counts. This chain connects TRBV9 to TRBJ2-7, with 10 nucleotides matching TRBD1. The CDR3 covers 14 residues. The V segment lost 0 bases and the J segment 5 bases; nucleotides outside the gene matches: 2. From germline, CDR1 is SGDLS and CDR2 YYNGEE. The CDR3 here is CASSVGQGADEQYF. The CDR3 bases are TGTGCCAGCAGCGTAGGACAGGGGGCCGACGAGCAGTACTTC.